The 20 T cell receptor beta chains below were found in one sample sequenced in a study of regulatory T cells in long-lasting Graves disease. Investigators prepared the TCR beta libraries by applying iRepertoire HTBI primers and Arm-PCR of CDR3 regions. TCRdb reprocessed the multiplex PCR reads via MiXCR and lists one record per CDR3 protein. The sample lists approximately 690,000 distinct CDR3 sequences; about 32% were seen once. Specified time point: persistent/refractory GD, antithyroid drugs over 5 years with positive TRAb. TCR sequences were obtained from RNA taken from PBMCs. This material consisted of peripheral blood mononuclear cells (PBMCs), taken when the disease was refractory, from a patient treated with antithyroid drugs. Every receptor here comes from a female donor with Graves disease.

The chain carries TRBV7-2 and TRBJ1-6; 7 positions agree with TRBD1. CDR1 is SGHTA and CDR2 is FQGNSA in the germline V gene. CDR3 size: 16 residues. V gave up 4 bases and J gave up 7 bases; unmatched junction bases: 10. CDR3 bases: TGTGCCAGCAGCTCCCCGCCGGGACAGCTGAATTCACCCCTCCACTTT. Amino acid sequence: CASSSPPGQLNSPLHF.

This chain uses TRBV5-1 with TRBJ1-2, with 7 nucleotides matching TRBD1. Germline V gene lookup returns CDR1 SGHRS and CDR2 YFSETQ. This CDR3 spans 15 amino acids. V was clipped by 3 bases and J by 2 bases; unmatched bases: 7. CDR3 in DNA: TGCGCCAGCAGCTCAACCCCGGGACAGAACTATGGCTACACCTTC. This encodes CASSSTPGQNYGYTF. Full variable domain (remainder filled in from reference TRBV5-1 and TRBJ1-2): KAGVTQTPRYLIKTRGQQVTLSCSPISGHRSVSWYQQTPGQGLQFLFEYFSETQRNKGNFPGRFSGRQFSNSRSEMNVSTLELGDSALYLCASSSTPGQNYGYTFGSGTRLTVV.

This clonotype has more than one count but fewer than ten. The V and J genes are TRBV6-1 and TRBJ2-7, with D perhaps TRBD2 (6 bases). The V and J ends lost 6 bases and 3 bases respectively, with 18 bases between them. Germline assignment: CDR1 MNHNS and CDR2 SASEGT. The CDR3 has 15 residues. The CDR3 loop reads CASRSGGQGGYEQYF. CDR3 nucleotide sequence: TGTGCCAGCAGGTCGGGCGGGCAGGGAGGCTACGAGCAGTACTTC.

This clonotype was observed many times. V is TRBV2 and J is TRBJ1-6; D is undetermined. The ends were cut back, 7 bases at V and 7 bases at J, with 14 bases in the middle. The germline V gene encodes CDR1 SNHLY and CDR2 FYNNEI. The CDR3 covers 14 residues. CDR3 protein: CASTGLRGNSPLHF. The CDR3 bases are TGTGCCAGCACTGGGCTCCGGGGAAATTCACCCCTCCACTTT.

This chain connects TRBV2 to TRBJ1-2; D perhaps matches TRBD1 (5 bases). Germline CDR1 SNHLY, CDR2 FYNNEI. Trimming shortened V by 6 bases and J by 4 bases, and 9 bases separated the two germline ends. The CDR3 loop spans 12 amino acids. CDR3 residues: CASSDSTYGYTF. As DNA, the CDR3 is TGTGCCAGCAGCGACAGCACCTATGGCTACACCTTC.

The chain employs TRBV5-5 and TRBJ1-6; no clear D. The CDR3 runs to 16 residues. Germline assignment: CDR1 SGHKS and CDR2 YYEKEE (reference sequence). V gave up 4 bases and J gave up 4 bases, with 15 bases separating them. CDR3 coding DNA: TGTGCCAGCAGCACCACAGAGGCAACTTATAATTCACCCCTCCACTTT. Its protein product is CASSTTEATYNSPLHF. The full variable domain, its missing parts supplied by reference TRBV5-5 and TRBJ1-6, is DAGVTQSPTHLIKTRGQQVTLRCSPISGHKSVSWYQQVLGQGPQFIFQYYEKEERGRGNFPDRFSARQFPNYSSELNVNALLLGDSALYLCASSTTEATYNSPLHFGNGTRLTVT.

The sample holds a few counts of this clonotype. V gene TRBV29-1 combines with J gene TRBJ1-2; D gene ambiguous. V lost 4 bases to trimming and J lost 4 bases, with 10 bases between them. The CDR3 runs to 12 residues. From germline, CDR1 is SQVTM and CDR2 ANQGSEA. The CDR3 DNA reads TGCAGCGTTGCTGAGACACTCTATGGCTACACCTTC. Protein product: CSVAETLYGYTF.

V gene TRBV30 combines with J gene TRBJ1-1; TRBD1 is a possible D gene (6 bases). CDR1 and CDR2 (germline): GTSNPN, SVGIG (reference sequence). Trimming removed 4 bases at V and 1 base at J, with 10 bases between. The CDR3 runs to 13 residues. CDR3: CAWTRQANTEAFF. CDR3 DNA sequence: TGTGCCTGGACCAGACAGGCGAACACTGAAGCTTTCTTT.

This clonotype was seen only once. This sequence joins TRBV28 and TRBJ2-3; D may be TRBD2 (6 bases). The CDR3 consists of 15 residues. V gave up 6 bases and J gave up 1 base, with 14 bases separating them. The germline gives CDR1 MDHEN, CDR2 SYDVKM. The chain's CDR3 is CASRRRGGRTDTQYF. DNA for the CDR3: TGTGCCAGCAGGCGGCGGGGTGGCCGCACAGATACGCAGTATTTT.

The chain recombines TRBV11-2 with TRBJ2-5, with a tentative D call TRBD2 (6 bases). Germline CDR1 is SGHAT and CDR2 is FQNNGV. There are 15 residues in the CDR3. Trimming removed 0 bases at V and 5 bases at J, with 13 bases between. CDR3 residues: CASSLDRVTSETQYF. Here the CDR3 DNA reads TGTGCCAGCAGCTTAGACCGGGTTACTAGCGAGACCCAGTACTTC.

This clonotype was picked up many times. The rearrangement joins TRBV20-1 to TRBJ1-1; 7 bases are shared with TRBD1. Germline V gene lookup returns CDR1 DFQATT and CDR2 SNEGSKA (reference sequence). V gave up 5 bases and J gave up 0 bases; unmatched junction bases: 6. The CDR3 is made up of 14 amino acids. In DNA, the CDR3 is TGCAGTGCTGGAAGAGGGGGCGTGAACACTGAAGCTTTCTTT. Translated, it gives CSAGRGGVNTEAFF.

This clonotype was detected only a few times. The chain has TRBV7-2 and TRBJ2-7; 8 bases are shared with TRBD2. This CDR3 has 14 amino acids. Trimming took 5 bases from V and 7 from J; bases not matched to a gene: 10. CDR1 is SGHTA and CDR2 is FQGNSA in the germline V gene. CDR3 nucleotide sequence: TGTGCCAGCAGCCGAGCGGGAGAGGGTGGAGAGCAGTACTTC. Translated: CASSRAGEGGEQYF. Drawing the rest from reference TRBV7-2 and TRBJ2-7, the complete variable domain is GAGVSQSPSNKVTEKGKDVELRCDPISGHTALYWYRQSLGQGLEFLIYFQGNSAPDKSGLPSDRFSAERTGGSVSTLTIQRTQQEDSAVYLCASSRAGEGGEQYFGPGTRLTVT.

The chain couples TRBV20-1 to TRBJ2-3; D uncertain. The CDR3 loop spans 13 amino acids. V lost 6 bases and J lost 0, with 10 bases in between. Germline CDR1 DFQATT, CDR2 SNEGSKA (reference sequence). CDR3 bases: TGCAGTGCCTTCCACGGTAGCACAGATACGCAGTATTTT. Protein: CSAFHGSTDTQYF.

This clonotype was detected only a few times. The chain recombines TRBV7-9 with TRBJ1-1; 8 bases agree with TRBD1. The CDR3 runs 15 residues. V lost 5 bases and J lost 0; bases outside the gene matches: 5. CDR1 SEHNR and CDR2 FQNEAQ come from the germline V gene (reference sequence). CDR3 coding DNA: TGTGCCAGCAGCATGGGACAGGAACTGAACACTGAAGCTTTCTTT. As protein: CASSMGQELNTEAFF.

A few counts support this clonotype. CDR3 sequence reads: CASSSPRYTEAFF. CDR3 in DNA: TGTGCCAGCAGTTCCCCCCGGTACACTGAAGCTTTCTTT. The genes are TRBV27 and TRBJ1-1; D call uncertain. Germline V gene sequence: CDR1 MNHEY, CDR2 SMNVEV (reference sequence). The CDR3 totals 13 residues. V lost 4 bases, J lost 3 bases, and 9 bases lay in between.

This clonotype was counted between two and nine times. The CDR3: CASSGRSMGQPQHF. In DNA, the CDR3 is TGTGCCAGCAGCGGGAGGAGTATGGGCCAGCCCCAGCATTTT. The chain employs TRBV28 and TRBJ1-5; D is undetermined. V was shortened by 6 bases and J by 7 bases, with 16 bases between the two germline ends. CDR1 MDHEN and CDR2 SYDVKM come from the germline V gene. The CDR3 contains 14 residues.

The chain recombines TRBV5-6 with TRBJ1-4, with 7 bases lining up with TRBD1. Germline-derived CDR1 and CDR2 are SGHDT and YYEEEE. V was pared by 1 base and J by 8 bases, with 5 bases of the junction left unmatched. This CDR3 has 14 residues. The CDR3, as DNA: TGTGCCAGCAGCTTGAATCCAGGGGGAGAAAAACTGTTTTTT. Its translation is CASSLNPGGEKLFF.

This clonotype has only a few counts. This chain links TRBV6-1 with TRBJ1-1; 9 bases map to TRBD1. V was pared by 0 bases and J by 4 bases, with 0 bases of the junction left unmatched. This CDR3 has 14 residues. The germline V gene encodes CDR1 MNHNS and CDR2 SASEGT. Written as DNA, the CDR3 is TGTGCCAGCAGTGAAGCGACAGGGGGCACTGAAGCTTTCTTT. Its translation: CASSEATGGTEAFF.

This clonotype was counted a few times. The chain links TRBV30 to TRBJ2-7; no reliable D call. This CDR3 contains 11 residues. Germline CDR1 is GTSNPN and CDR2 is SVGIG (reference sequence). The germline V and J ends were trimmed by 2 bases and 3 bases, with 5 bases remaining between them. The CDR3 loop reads CAWSSFYEQYF. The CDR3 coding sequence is TGTGCCTGGAGTAGTTTCTACGAGCAGTACTTC. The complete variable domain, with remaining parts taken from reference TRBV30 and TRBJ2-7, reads SQTIHQWPATLVQPVGSPLSLECTVEGTSNPNLYWYRQAAGRGLQLLFYSVGIGQISSEVPQNLSASRPQDRQFILSSKKLLLSDSGFYLCAWSSFYEQYFGPGTRLTVT.

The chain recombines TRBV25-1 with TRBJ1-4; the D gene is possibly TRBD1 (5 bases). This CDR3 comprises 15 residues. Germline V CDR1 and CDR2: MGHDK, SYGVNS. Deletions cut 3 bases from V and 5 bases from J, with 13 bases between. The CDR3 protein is CASSDRTTQNEKLFF. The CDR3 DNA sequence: TGTGCCAGCAGTGACCGGACAACACAGAATGAAAAACTGTTTTTT.